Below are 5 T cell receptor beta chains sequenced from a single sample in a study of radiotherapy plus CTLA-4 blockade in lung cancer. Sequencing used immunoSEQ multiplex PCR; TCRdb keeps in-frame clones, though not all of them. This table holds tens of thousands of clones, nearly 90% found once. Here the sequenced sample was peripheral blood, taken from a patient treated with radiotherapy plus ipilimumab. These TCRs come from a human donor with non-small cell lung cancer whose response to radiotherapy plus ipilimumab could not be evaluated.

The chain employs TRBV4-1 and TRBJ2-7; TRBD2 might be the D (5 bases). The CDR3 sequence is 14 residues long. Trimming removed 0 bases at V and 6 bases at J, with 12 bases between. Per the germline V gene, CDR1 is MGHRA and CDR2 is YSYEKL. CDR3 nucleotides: TGCGCCAGCAGCCAAGAGGCGGGCACCTCCGAGCAGTACTTC. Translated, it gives CASSQEAGTSEQYF.

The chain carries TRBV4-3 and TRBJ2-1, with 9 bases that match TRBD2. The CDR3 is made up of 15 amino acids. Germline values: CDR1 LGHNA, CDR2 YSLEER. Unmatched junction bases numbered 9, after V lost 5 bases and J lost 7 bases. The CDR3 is CASSEGSGRVNEQFF. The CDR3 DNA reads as TGCGCCAGCAGCGAAGGTAGCGGGAGAGTAAATGAGCAGTTCTTC.

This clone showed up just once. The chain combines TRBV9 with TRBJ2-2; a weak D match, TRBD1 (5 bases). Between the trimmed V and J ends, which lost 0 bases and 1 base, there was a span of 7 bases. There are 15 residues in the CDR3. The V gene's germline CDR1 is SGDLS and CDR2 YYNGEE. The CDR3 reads CASSVGRVNTGELFF. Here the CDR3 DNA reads TGTGCCAGCAGCGTAGGCAGGGTGAACACCGGGGAGCTGTTTTTT. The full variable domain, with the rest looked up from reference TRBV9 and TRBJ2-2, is DSGVTQTPKHLITATGQRVTLRCSPRSGDLSVYWYQQSLDQGLQFLIQYYNGEERAKGNILERFSAQQFPDLHSELNLSSLELGDSALYFCASSVGRVNTGELFFGEGSRLTVL.

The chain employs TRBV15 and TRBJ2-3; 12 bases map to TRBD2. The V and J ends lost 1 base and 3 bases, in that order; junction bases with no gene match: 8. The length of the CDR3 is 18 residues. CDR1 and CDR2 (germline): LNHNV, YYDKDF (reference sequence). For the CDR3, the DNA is TGTGCCACCAGCAGAGCCCCTAGCGGGAGGGCCAGAACAGATACGCAGTATTTT. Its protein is CATSRAPSGRARTDTQYF.

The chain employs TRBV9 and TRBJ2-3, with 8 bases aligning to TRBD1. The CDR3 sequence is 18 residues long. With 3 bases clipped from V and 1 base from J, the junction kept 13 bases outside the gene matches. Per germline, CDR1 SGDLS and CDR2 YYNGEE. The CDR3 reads CASSGGVLARGRTDTQYF. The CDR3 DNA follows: TGTGCCAGCAGCGGAGGGGTTCTCGCCAGGGGGCGCACAGATACGCAGTATTTT.